Presented here are 29 T cell receptor beta chains from one specimen sequenced in a study of T cells in Graves' hyperthyroidism and ophthalmopathy. RNA transcripts yielded amplified TCR beta CDR3 regions. HTBI primers were used for first-round RT-PCR of the TCR CDR3. TCRdb itself ran the multiplex PCR reads through MiXCR, one entry per CDR3 protein. The data contain about 380,000 distinct CDR3 sequences, approximately 15% of them singletons. Sequenced sample: blood. These receptor sequences come from a woman between 55 and 75 years old with Graves' hyperthyroidism.

This clonotype was found a few times. A much larger clone lies a single base off, so this may be a read error. V usage is TRBV7-3 and J usage is TRBJ2-5, with TRBD2 identical over 14 bases. J was trimmed by 4 bases and V by 5 bases; bases with no gene match: 6. This CDR3 contains 16 residues. Germline CDR1 reads SGHTA; CDR2 reads FQGTGA. The CDR3 sequence: CASSPGTSGSVETQYF. CDR3 bases: TGTGCCAGCAGCCCCGGGACTAGCGGGAGCGTAGAGACCCAGTACTTC.

The table lists this clonotype with many counts. V usage is TRBV7-3 and J usage is TRBJ2-1; 11 nucleotides match TRBD2. CDR3 length: 17 amino acids. Trimming cost V 4 bases and J 3 bases; bases outside gene matches: 8. Germline V lookup: CDR1 SGHTA, CDR2 FQGTGA. The CDR3 DNA reads as TGTGCCAGCAGCTCCCCATCCGGGACTAGCGGCTACAATGAGCAGTTCTTC. Translating gives CASSSPSGTSGYNEQFF.

This clonotype was recorded many times. The rearrangement joins TRBV11-2 to TRBJ1-1; 7 bases are a match to TRBD1. J gave up 0 bases and V 2 bases, and 6 bases lay outside the gene matches. The CDR3 runs to 16 residues. The V gene's germline CDR1 is SGHAT and CDR2 FQNNGV. CDR3 DNA: TGTGCCAGCAGCTTAACCCTGGGACAGATGAACACTGAAGCTTTCTTT. The encoded protein is CASSLTLGQMNTEAFF. Based on the CDR3 plus reference TRBV11-2 and TRBJ1-1, the full variable domain is EAGVAQSPRYKIIEKRQSVAFWCNPISGHATLYWYQQILGQGPKLLIQFQNNGVVDDSQLPKDRFSAERLKGVDSTLKIQPAKLEDSAVYLCASSLTLGQMNTEAFFGQGTRLTVV.

Comments on this clonotype: This may be a read error, as it is one base from a much larger clone. This sequence joins TRBV11-2 and TRBJ2-6; TRBD2 aligns across 7 bases. Germline V gene data show CDR1 as SGHAT and CDR2 as FQNNGV. V gave up 4 bases and J gave up 2 bases; unmatched junction bases: 5. The CDR3 length is 16 residues. The DNA of the CDR3 is TGTGCCAGCAGCTCAATGGCGGGAGCTGGGGCCAACGTCCTGACTTTC. It translates to CASSSMAGAGANVLTF.

This clonotype was recorded at least ten times. V is TRBV9 and J is TRBJ1-2; 12 positions match TRBD1. V was clipped by 0 bases and J by 7 bases; unmatched bases: 1. The CDR3 is made up of 14 amino acids. Per germline, CDR1 SGDLS and CDR2 YYNGEE. Here the CDR3 reads CASSVGDRGLGYTF. The CDR3 DNA reads as TGTGCCAGCAGCGTAGGGGACAGGGGGCTTGGCTACACCTTC.

This clonotype was seen a single time. The V and J genes are TRBV13 and TRBJ2-3; 7 nucleotides line up with TRBD2. This CDR3 comprises 15 residues. Germline V gene data show CDR1 as PRHDT and CDR2 as FYEKMQ (reference sequence). V was pared by 2 bases and J by 3 bases, with 5 bases of the junction left unmatched. The CDR3 DNA reads as TGTGCCAGCAGCTTACCGAGCGGGGCGACAGATACGCAGTATTTT. It yields the protein CASSLPSGATDTQYF.

This clonotype was seen repeatedly, ten times or more. The chain couples TRBV7-2 to TRBJ2-5, with a tentative D call TRBD2 (7 bases). The ends were cut back, 3 bases at V and 2 bases at J, with 13 bases in the middle. This CDR3 has 15 amino acids. The germline V gene encodes CDR1 SGHTA and CDR2 FQGNSA. The CDR3 loop is CASSLSGTTQETQYF. The CDR3 DNA is TGTGCCAGCAGCTTGAGCGGGACAACGCAAGAGACCCAGTACTTC.

With regard to this clonotype: This may come from a read error, since a much larger clone is one base off. CDR3 amino acids: CASSLGGSGVPYNEQFF. CDR3 bases: TGTGCCAGCAGCTTAGGTGGAAGCGGGGTCCCCTACAATGAGCAGTTCTTC. V and J are TRBV7-9 and TRBJ2-1, with 7 bases identical to TRBD2. CDR3 length: 17 amino acids. Germline values: CDR1 SEHNR, CDR2 FQNEAQ (reference sequence). J gave up 2 bases and V 1 base, and 8 bases lay outside the gene matches.

The sample holds many counts of this clonotype. V and J are TRBV12-3 or TRBV12-4 and TRBJ1-2, with 8 bases lining up with TRBD1. The J segment lost 3 bases and the V segment lost 5 bases, leaving 5 bases of the junction unmatched. The CDR3 is 14 residues long. The CDR3: CASSARDRYYGYTF. The CDR3 DNA follows: TGTGCCAGCAGTGCCCGGGACAGGTACTATGGCTACACCTTC.

Note on this clonotype: It may be a read error: a sequence one base away is much more abundant. The chain combines TRBV12-3 or TRBV12-4 with TRBJ1-1; D remains unclear. Trimming took 6 bases from V and 7 from J, leaving 15 bases between them. This CDR3 region has 13 residues. The CDR3 bases are TGTGCCAGCAGCGCAAGGAGGCTTTTTGAAGCTTTCTTT. It yields the protein CASSARRLFEAFF.

This clonotype was detected ten times or more. The chain combines TRBV11-2 with TRBJ2-3; maybe TRBD2 (5 bases). In germline, CDR1 is SGHAT, CDR2 FQNNGV. The CDR3 extends over 14 amino acids. V was shortened by 5 bases and J by 5 bases, with 14 bases between the two germline ends. CDR3 protein: CASSLTRAVDTQYF. CDR3 DNA sequence: TGTGCCAGCAGCCTGACGAGGGCGGTAGATACGCAGTATTTT.

As concerns this clonotype: Mismatch with germline at one junction end may stem from a read error. The chain combines TRBV5-1 with TRBJ2-3; 7 bases align to TRBD2. Germline V CDR1 and CDR2: SGHRS, YFSETQ. This CDR3 spans 16 amino acids. CDR3 coding DNA: TGTGCCAGCAGCTTTGGACGGACTAGATCCACAGATACGCAGTATTTT. Amino acids: CASSFGRTRSTDTQYF.

There are many counts of this clonotype. The chain employs TRBV3-1 and TRBJ1-5; D is unresolved. This CDR3 is 16 amino acids long. Per the germline V gene, CDR1 is LGHDT and CDR2 is YNNKEL (reference sequence). Between the trimmed V and J ends, which lost 2 bases and 2 bases, there was a span of 13 bases. DNA of the CDR3: TGTGCCAGCAGCCAACTTATTCGGGTGTGCAATCAGCCCCAGCATTTT. The encoded protein is CASSQLIRVCNQPQHF.

The table lists this clonotype with many counts. The chain is built from TRBV30 and TRBJ2-1, with TRBD2 identical over 12 bases. With V trimmed by 1 base and J by 2 bases, 9 bases remained unmatched. The germline V gene encodes CDR1 GTSNPN and CDR2 SVGIG (reference sequence). This CDR3 contains 18 residues. CDR3 nucleotide sequence: TGTGCCTGGAGTGAGCTAGCGGGAGGGCCCGTGGCCTACAATGAGCAGTTCTTC. It specifies CAWSELAGGPVAYNEQFF.

This clonotype was picked up many times. The CDR3 nucleotides read TGTGCCAGCAATCCTAGCGGGAGGAACGAGCAGTACTTC. It encodes CASNPSGRNEQYF. The V gene is TRBV9, the J gene TRBJ2-7; 11 bases match TRBD2. This CDR3 has 13 amino acids. J was trimmed by 5 bases and V by 6 bases; bases with no gene match: 4. Germline-derived CDR1 and CDR2 are SGDLS and YYNGEE.

The chain is built from TRBV28 and TRBJ2-3; 8 nucleotides line up with TRBD2. The CDR3 has 21 amino acids. Germline trimming cut 8 bases from V and 4 bases from J; bases unmatched to any gene: 29. The germline gives CDR1 MDHEN, CDR2 SYDVKM. The CDR3: CASRLAKSGRMSERQADTQYF. As DNA, the CDR3 is TGTGCCAGCCGACTAGCCAAGAGCGGGAGAATGAGCGAACGGCAGGCAGATACGCAGTATTTT.

This clonotype has a count of ten or more. The chain recombines TRBV19 with TRBJ2-3; 11 nucleotides line up with TRBD2. Germline CDR1 reads LNHDA; CDR2 reads SQIVND (reference sequence). V lost 5 bases to trimming and J lost 0 bases; unmatched junction nucleotides: 10. This CDR3 region has 18 residues. CDR3 coding DNA: TGTGCCAGTAGTTCTGGGACCGGGACTAGCGGCAGCACAGATACGCAGTATTTT. Translated: CASSSGTGTSGSTDTQYF.

This clonotype was counted many times. The chain links TRBV5-1 to TRBJ1-6; TRBD1 aligns across 7 bases. The CDR3 contains 17 residues. Germline CDR1 and CDR2: SGHRS and YFSETQ. Germline trimming cut 1 base from V and 5 bases from J; bases unmatched to any gene: 9. The CDR3 DNA is TGCGCCAGCAGCTTGCATGGAGGGGGCGCGGATAATTCACCCCTCCACTTT. The encoded protein is CASSLHGGGADNSPLHF.

This sequence joins TRBV20-1 and TRBJ2-1; 12 bases match TRBD2. V lost 5 bases to trimming and J lost 2 bases; unmatched junction nucleotides: 7. Per germline, CDR1 DFQATT and CDR2 SNEGSKA (reference sequence). This CDR3 has 16 residues. The CDR3 loop is CSALGASGRAYNEQFF. The CDR3 coding sequence is TGCAGTGCTCTAGGGGCTAGCGGGAGGGCCTACAATGAGCAGTTCTTC.

This clonotype showed up many times. V is TRBV5-1 and J is TRBJ1-1, with TRBD1 identical over 9 bases. Germline CDR1 is SGHRS and CDR2 is YFSETQ. This CDR3 comprises 13 residues. Trimming took 5 bases from V and 6 from J; bases not matched to a gene: 5. This CDR3 reads CASRRDRVAEAFF. The CDR3 DNA follows: TGCGCCAGCAGAAGGGACAGGGTGGCTGAAGCTTTCTTT.

This clonotype has at least ten counts. The chain carries TRBV28 and TRBJ1-2; 11 bases line up with TRBD1. The J segment lost 12 bases and the V segment lost 6 bases, leaving 12 bases of the junction unmatched. Germline V lookup: CDR1 MDHEN, CDR2 SYDVKM. The CDR3 covers 14 residues. The CDR3 DNA sequence: TGTGCCAGCAGCCCAAGTCGGGACAGGGGGGTTGACACCTTC. This translates into CASSPSRDRGVDTF.

The sample holds many counts of this clonotype. The chain recombines TRBV30 with TRBJ2-1; a weak D match, TRBD2 (6 bases). CDR3 length: 16 residues. V lost 3 bases and J 0 bases, leaving 15 bases between the germline ends. CDR1 GTSNPN and CDR2 SVGIG come from the germline V gene (reference sequence). CDR3: CAWSPISGSSYNEQFF. The CDR3 nucleotides are TGTGCCTGGAGCCCCATTAGCGGAAGCTCCTACAATGAGCAGTTCTTC.

This clonotype was detected once. This may be a read error: a much more frequent sequence differs by one nucleotide. The chain employs TRBV5-4 and TRBJ2-3; D is perhaps TRBD1 (6 bases). Trimming removed 4 bases from V and 1 base from J, with 10 bases in between. The CDR3 covers 14 residues. Germline CDR1 SGHNT, CDR2 YYREEE (reference sequence). CDR3 amino acids: CASSRDTRTDTQYF. In DNA, the CDR3 is TGTGCCAGCAGCCGGGACACCCGCACAGATACGCAGTATTTT.

The table lists this clonotype with many counts. The rearrangement uses TRBV6-1 and TRBJ1-5; D is unresolved. Germline assignment: CDR1 MNHNS and CDR2 SASEGT. The CDR3 has 17 amino acids. V dropped 5 bases and J dropped 3 bases, with 20 bases sitting between them. CDR3 in amino acids: CASSPPMERRLNQPQHF. CDR3 sequence (DNA): TGTGCCAGCAGTCCCCCTATGGAAAGGCGCCTCAATCAGCCCCAGCATTTT.

In regard to this clonotype: A single base separates this from a much larger clone, so it may be a read error. This sequence joins TRBV10-2 and TRBJ1-4; 8 nucleotides agree with TRBD1. This CDR3 spans 15 amino acids. With 7 bases clipped from V and 6 bases from J, the junction kept 10 bases outside the gene matches. Germline V gene lookup returns CDR1 WSHSY and CDR2 SAAADI. The chain's CDR3 is CASKNPGQDYEKLFF. Here the CDR3 DNA reads TGCGCCAGCAAAAATCCGGGACAGGATTATGAAAAACTGTTTTTT.

This clonotype was found once. One base away lies a much larger clone, so this may be a sequencing read error. The chain is built from TRBV20-1 and TRBJ2-5; possible D gene TRBD2, 5 bases. Germline V CDR1 and CDR2: DFQATT, SNEGSKA (reference sequence). The length of the CDR3 is 13 residues. Trimming pared 1 base from V and 5 bases from J, leaving 11 bases between. CDR3 DNA sequence: TGCAGTGCTAGAGCGACTGGCGGGGAGACCCAGTACTTC. Its protein is CSARATGGETQYF.

J is TRBJ2-2 and V is TRBV20-1; 15 nucleotides align to TRBD2. The CDR3 runs to 17 residues. With 3 bases clipped from V and 3 bases from J, the junction kept 5 bases outside the gene matches. Germline loops: CDR1 DFQATT, CDR2 SNEGSKA (reference sequence). The chain's CDR3 is CSARGLAGGPYTGELFF. In DNA, the CDR3 is TGCAGTGCTAGGGGACTAGCGGGAGGTCCTTACACCGGGGAGCTGTTTTTT.

In this sample, this clonotype turned up many times. This chain uses TRBV29-1 with TRBJ1-1; no clear D. The CDR3 extends over 13 amino acids. The germline V gene encodes CDR1 SQVTM and CDR2 ANQGSEA. Deletions cut 4 bases from V and 1 base from J, with 10 bases between. The chain's CDR3 is CSVGGQQNTEAFF. In nucleotides, the CDR3 is TGCAGCGTTGGAGGTCAGCAGAACACTGAAGCTTTCTTT.

This sequence joins TRBV10-3 and TRBJ2-2; D possibly corresponds to TRBD2 (6 bases). The CDR3 covers 16 residues. The germline V gene has CDR1 ENHRY and CDR2 SYGVKD. Trimming shortened V by 11 bases and J by 2 bases, and 21 bases separated the two germline ends. The CDR3 here is CAPMPSRGDNTGELFF. The CDR3 region has the DNA TGTGCCCCAATGCCATCCCGCGGGGACAACACCGGGGAGCTGTTTTTT.